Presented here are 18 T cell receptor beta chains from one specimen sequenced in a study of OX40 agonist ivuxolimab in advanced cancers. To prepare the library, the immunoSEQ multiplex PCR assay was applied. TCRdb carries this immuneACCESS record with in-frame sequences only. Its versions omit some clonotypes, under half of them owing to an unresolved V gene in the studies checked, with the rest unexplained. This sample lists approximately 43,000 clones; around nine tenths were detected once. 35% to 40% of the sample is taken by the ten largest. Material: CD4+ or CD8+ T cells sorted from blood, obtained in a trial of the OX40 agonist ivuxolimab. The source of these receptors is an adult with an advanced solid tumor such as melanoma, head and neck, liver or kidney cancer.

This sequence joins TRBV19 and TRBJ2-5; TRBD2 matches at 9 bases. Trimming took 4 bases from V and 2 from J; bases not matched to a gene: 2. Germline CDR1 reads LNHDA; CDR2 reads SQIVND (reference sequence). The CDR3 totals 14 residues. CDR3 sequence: CASSTTSGQETQYF. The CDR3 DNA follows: TGTGCCAGTAGTACCACTAGCGGGCAAGAGACCCAGTACTTC.

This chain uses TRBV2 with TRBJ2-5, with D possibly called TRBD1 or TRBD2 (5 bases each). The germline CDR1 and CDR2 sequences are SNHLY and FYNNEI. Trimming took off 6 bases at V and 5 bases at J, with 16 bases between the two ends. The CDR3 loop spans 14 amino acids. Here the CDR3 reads CASRWGPTGETQYF. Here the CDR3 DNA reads TGTGCCAGCAGGTGGGGCCCCACGGGGGAGACCCAGTACTTC.

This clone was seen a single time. The CDR3 spells CASRPDTGTGGTEAFF. DNA of the CDR3: TGTGCCAGCAGACCAGATACCGGGACAGGGGGGACTGAAGCTTTCTTT. This rearrangement joins TRBV6-6 to TRBJ1-1; 11 bases map to TRBD1. This CDR3 comprises 16 residues. V lost 6 bases, J lost 5 bases, and 11 bases stayed unmatched. Germline CDR1 MNHNY, CDR2 SVGAGI (reference sequence).

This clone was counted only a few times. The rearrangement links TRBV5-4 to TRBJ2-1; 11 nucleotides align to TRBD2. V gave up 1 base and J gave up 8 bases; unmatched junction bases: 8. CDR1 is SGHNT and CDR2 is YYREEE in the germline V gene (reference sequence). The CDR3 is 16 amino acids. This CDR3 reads CASSLIAGGPWDEQFF. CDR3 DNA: TGTGCCAGCAGCTTGATAGCGGGAGGGCCGTGGGATGAGCAGTTCTTC. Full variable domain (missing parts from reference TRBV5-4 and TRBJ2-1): ETGVTQSPTHLIKTRGQQVTLRCSSQSGHNTVSWYQQALGQGPQFIFQYYREEENGRGNFPPRFSGLQFPNYSSELNVNALELDDSALYLCASSLIAGGPWDEQFFGPGTRLTVL.

In DNA, the CDR3 is TGTGCCAGCAGCTCGACAGGGATTAATGAAAAACTGTTTTTT. Amino acid sequence: CASSSTGINEKLFF. The chain combines TRBV5-6 with TRBJ1-4; TRBD1 aligns across 7 bases. Looked up from germline, CDR1 is SGHDT and CDR2 is YYEEEE. The CDR3 is 14 amino acids. V was pared by 3 bases and J by 4 bases, with 3 bases of the junction left unmatched.

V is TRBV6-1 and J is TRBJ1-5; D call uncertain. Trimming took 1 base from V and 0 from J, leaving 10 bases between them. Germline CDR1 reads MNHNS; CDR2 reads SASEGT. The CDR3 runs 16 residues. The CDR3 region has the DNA TGTGCCAGCAGTGAAGGCAGATCTATTAGCAATCAGCCCCAGCATTTT. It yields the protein CASSEGRSISNQPQHF.

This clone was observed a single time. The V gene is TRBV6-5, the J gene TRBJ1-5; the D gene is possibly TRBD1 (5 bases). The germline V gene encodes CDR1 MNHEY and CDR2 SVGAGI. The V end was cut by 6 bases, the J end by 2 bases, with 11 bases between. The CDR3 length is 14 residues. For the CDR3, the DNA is TGTGCCAGCAGCCCCCAGGGTCGCAATCAGCCCCAGCATTTT. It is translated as CASSPQGRNQPQHF.

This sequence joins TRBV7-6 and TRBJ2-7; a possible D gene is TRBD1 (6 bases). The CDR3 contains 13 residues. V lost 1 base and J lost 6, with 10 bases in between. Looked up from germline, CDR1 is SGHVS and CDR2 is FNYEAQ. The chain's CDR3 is CASSLDQGSEQYF. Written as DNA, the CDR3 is TGTGCCAGCAGCTTAGATCAGGGGAGCGAGCAGTACTTC. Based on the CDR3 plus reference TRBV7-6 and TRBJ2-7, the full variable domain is GAGVSQSPRYKVTKRGQDVALRCDPISGHVSLYWYRQALGQGPEFLTYFNYEAQQDKSGLPNDRFSAERPEGSISTLTIQRTEQRDSAMYRCASSLDQGSEQYFGPGTRLTVT.

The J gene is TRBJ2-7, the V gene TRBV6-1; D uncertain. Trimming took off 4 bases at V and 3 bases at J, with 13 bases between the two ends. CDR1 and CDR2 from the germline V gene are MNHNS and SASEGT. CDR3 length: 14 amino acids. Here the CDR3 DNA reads TGTGCCAGCAGTGGGGCCTTAGGCGTCTACGAGCAGTACTTC. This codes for CASSGALGVYEQYF.

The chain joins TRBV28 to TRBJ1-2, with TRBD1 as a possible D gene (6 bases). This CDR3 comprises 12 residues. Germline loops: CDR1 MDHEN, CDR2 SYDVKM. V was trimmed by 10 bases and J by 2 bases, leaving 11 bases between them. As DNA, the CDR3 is TGTGCCATAGGAGGGGGGAACTATGGCTACACCTTC. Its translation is CAIGGGNYGYTF.

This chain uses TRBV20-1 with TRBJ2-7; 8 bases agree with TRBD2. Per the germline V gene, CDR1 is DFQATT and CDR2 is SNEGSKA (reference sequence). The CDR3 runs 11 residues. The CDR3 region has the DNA TGCAGCACCGGGACTAGTGACGAGCAGTACTTC. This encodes CSTGTSDEQYF.

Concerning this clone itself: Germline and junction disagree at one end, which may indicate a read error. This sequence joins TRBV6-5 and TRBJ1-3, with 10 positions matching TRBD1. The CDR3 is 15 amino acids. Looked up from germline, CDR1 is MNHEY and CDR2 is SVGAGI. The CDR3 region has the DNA TGTGTCAGCAGGCGACAGGGGGCCTATGGAAACACCATATATTTT. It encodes CVSRRQGAYGNTIYF.

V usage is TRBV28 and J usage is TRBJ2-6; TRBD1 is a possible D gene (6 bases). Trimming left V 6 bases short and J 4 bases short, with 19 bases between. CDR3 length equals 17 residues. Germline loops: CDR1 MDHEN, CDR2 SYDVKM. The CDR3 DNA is TGTGCCAGCAGATTCGGGGACACCTTGATGGGGGCCAACGTCCTGACTTTC. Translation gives CASRFGDTLMGANVLTF.

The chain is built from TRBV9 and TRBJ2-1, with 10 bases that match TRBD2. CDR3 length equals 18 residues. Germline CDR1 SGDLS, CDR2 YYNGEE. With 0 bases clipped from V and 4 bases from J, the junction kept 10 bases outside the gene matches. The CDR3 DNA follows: TGTGCCAGCAGCGTAGACTGGGCTAGCGGGAGTAAATACAATGAGCAGTTCTTC. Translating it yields CASSVDWASGSKYNEQFF.

The CDR3 sequence: CASSVTTDMRSPLHF. The CDR3 nucleotides read TGTGCCAGCAGTGTGACGACTGATATGCGTTCACCCCTCCACTTT. The chain carries TRBV6-6 and TRBJ1-6; D is unresolved. Germline CDR1 and CDR2: MNHNY and SVGAGI (reference sequence). This CDR3 is built from 15 residues. V gave up 5 bases and J gave up 9 bases, with 17 bases separating them.

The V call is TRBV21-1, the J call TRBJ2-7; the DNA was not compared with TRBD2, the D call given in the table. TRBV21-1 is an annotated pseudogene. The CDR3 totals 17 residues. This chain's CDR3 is CASSDTQPRDWSYEQYF. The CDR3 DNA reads TGTGCCAGCAGCGACACCCAGCCCCGGGACTGGTCCTACGAGCAGTACTTC.

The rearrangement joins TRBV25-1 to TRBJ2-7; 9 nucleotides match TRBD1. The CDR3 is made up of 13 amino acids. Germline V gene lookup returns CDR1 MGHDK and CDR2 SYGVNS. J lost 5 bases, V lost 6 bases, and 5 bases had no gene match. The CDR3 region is CASRGQGANEQYF. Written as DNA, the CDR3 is TGTGCCAGCAGGGGACAGGGAGCCAACGAGCAGTACTTC.

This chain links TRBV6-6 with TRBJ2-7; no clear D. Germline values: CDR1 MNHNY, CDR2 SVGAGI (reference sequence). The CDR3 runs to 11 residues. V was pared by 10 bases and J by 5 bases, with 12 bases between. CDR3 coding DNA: TGTGCCACCAGATCCATGGACGAGCAGTACTTC. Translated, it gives CATRSMDEQYF.